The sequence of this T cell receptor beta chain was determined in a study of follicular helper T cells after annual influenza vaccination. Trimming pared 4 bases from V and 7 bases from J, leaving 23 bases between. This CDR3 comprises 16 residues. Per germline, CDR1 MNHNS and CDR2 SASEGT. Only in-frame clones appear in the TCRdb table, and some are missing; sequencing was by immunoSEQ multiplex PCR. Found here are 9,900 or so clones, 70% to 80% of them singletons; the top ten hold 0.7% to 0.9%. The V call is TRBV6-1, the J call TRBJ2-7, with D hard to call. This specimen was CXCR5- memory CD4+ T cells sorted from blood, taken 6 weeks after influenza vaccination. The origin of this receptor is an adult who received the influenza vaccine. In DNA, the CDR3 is TGTGCCAGCAGTGGATTACAGATAGACCAATATAAAGAGCAGTACTTC. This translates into CASSGLQIDQYKEQYF.